This T cell receptor (beta chain) was identified during a study of beta chain features in type 1 diabetes. Study-wide context: Over all samples combined, over 85,000,000 sorted cells were examined. Study-level results: Patients with Type 1 diabetes showed moderately but significantly shorter TCRB CDR3s in all four CD4+ subsets.

Expressed TCRB transcripts were sequenced because the isolated RNA had all been reverse transcribed beforehand. Method: immunoSEQ multiplex PCR; TCRdb's copy keeps in-frame clones and lacks some. The sample lists under 800,000 clones, about 14% seen once, with 0.09% to 0.095% in the top ten. Notes on this clone: The antigen is undetermined.

Between the trimmed V and J ends, which lost 5 bases and 6 bases, there was a span of 21 bases. The germline V gene encodes CDR1 SEHNR and CDR2 FQNEAQ (reference sequence). This CDR3 has 16 amino acids. By way of CD45RO/CCR7/CD25/CD127/CD95/CD27, the CD4+ regulatory, stem cell-like memory, central memory and naive cells were sorted. Sequencing input: naive CD4+ T cells from blood. The J gene is TRBJ2-3, the V gene TRBV7-9; either TRBD1 or TRBD2 may supply D (5 bases each). The origin of this receptor is a man aged 18 to 29 in good health. The CDR3 region is CASSRHRDPGRDTQYF. The CDR3, as DNA: TGTGCCAGCAGCCGCCACCGGGACCCGGGAAGGGATACGCAGTATTTT.